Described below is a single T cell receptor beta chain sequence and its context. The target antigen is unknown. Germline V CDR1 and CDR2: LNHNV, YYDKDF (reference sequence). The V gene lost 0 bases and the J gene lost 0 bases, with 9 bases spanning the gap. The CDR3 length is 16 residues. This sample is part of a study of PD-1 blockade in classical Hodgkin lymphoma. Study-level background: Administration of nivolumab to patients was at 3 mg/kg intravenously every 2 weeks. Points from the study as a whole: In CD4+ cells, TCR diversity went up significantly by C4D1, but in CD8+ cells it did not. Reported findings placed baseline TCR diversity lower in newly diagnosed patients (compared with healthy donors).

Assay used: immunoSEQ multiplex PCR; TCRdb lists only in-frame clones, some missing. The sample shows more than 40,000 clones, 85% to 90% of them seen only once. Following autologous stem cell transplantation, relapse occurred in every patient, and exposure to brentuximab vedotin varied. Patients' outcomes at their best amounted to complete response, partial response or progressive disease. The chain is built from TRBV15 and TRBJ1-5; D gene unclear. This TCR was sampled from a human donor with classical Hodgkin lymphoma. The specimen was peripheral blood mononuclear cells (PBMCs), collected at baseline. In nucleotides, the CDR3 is TGTGCCACCAGCAGAGATGGCACTCCTAGCAATCAGCCCCAGCATTTT. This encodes CATSRDGTPSNQPQHF.